There are a few counts of the clone carrying this TCR beta chain. TCRdb reprocessed the 5' RACE reads with MiXCR, giving one entry per CDR3 protein. The sample carries approximately 300,000 distinct CDR3 sequences, around 21% recorded once. From germline, CDR1 is SNHLY and CDR2 FYNNEI. The CDR3 has 13 amino acids. The V gene lost 2 bases and the J gene lost 6 bases, with 11 bases spanning the gap. These data are taken from a study of CD8 T cells in ankylosing spondylitis. Input material: blood, either unsorted or a sorted T cell fraction (not recorded which). The source of this sequence is a female donor with ankylosing spondylitis or in good health (not recorded which). This sequence joins TRBV2 and TRBJ2-7, with D uncertain. The CDR3 reads CASSELVWSEQYF. The CDR3 nucleotides are TGTGCCAGCAGTGAACTGGTGTGGTCCGAGCAGTACTTC.